Below, 22 T cell receptor beta chains from the same sample are listed, as sequenced in a study of T cells in Graves' hyperthyroidism and ophthalmopathy. Researchers took RNA transcripts and amplified the TCR beta CDR3 regions from them. Primed by the HTBI set, a first-round RT-PCR was run on the TCR CDR3. TCRdb reprocessed the multiplex PCR reads with MiXCR, giving one entry per CDR3 protein. The data show 300,000 to 350,000 distinct CDR3 sequences, with roughly 18% seen just once and 49% held by the top ten. The specimen was blood. All receptors derive from a woman between 50 and 59 years old with Graves' hyperthyroidism.

This chain connects TRBV9 to TRBJ2-3, with TRBD2 matching 9 bases. There are 16 residues in the CDR3. The germline CDR1 and CDR2 sequences are SGDLS and YYNGEE. V lost 0 bases, J lost 5 bases, and 7 bases stayed unmatched. The CDR3 spells CASSVEARGGGDTQYF. The CDR3 nucleotides are TGTGCCAGCAGCGTAGAGGCGCGGGGGGGGGGAGATACGCAGTATTTT.

A few counts support this clonotype. The chain uses TRBV7-2 and TRBJ2-5; a possible D gene is TRBD2 (6 bases). Germline V CDR1 and CDR2: SGHTA, FQGNSA. This CDR3 comprises 14 residues. The V gene lost 3 bases and the J gene lost 5 bases, with 13 bases spanning the gap. The CDR3 coding sequence is TGTGCCAGCAGCTTGGCTAGCGTCAGTGAGACCCAGTACTTC. It codes for CASSLASVSETQYF. The whole variable domain, remainder taken from reference TRBV7-2 and TRBJ2-5, is GAGVSQSPSNKVTEKGKDVELRCDPISGHTALYWYRQSLGQGLEFLIYFQGNSAPDKSGLPSDRFSAERTGGSVSTLTIQRTQQEDSAVYLCASSLASVSETQYFGPGTRLLVL.

This clonotype was counted many times. The CDR3 DNA reads as TGTGCCACCCATACAATAGCGGAACAAGAGACCCAGTACTTC. Translating gives CATHTIAEQETQYF. The chain recombines TRBV28 with TRBJ2-5; D is possibly TRBD2 (6 bases). The CDR3 length is 14 residues. Germline-derived CDR1 and CDR2 are MDHEN and SYDVKM. V was trimmed by 10 bases and J by 2 bases, leaving 17 bases between them.

The chain uses TRBV4-1 and TRBJ1-3, with a tentative D call TRBD1 (5 bases). The length of the CDR3 is 18 residues. Trimming left V 0 bases short and J 2 bases short, with 17 bases between. Germline assignment: CDR1 MGHRA and CDR2 YSYEKL. In DNA form, the CDR3 reads TGCGCCAGCAGCCAAGATAAAAGGGGCCTCCCAACTGGAAACACCATATATTTT. Encoded protein: CASSQDKRGLPTGNTIYF.

V usage is TRBV28 and J usage is TRBJ1-2, with D hard to call. CDR1 is MDHEN and CDR2 is SYDVKM in the germline V gene. This CDR3 has 15 residues. V lost 4 bases to trimming and J lost 2 bases, with 14 bases between them. The CDR3 sequence: CASSSGPRPNYGYTF. CDR3 DNA sequence: TGTGCCAGCAGTTCCGGACCAAGACCCAACTATGGCTACACCTTC.

This clonotype was observed many times. The chain is built from TRBV28 and TRBJ2-7; D may be TRBD1 (5 bases). The ends were cut back, 3 bases at V and 7 bases at J, with 16 bases in the middle. The V gene's germline CDR1 is MDHEN and CDR2 SYDVKM. The CDR3 spans 14 residues. CDR3 nucleotides: TGTGCCAGCAGTTTTGCCTACAAGGGGCGAGAGCAGTACTTC. Translated, it gives CASSFAYKGREQYF.

The sample holds a few counts of this clonotype. This sequence joins TRBV16 and TRBJ1-1; D call uncertain. The V and J ends lost 1 base and 3 bases respectively, with 9 bases between them. CDR1 is KGHSY and CDR2 is FQNENV in the germline V gene. This CDR3 has 14 amino acids. In DNA, the CDR3 is TGTGCCAGCAGCCAATTTTGGGGTGACACTGAAGCTTTCTTT. Translation gives CASSQFWGDTEAFF.

Turning to this clonotype: One base away lies a much larger clone, so this may be a sequencing read error. V gene TRBV11-2 combines with J gene TRBJ2-7; D is possibly TRBD2 (6 bases). CDR1 and CDR2 from the germline V gene are SGHAT and FQNNGV. This CDR3 spans 14 amino acids. V was trimmed by 1 base and J by 5 bases, leaving 12 bases between them. The CDR3 bases are TGTGCCAGCAGCTTAGGGGCGGGAAGGGACGAGCAGTACGTC. Translating it yields CASSLGAGRDEQYV.

This clonotype was counted at least ten times. The rearrangement uses TRBV20-1 and TRBJ1-1; D might be TRBD1 (6 bases). V lost 0 bases and J lost 0, with 14 bases in between. Germline V gene lookup returns CDR1 DFQATT and CDR2 SNEGSKA (reference sequence). This CDR3 region has 16 residues. CDR3 in DNA: TGCAGTGCTAGAGATCCCACGGGGGCAGTGAACACTGAAGCTTTCTTT. Translation: CSARDPTGAVNTEAFF.

This clonotype was recorded at least ten times. The chain has TRBV4-1 and TRBJ1-2, with D possibly matching TRBD1 (5 bases). The CDR3 is 12 amino acids. CDR1 and CDR2 from the germline V gene are MGHRA and YSYEKL. V lost 4 bases and J 6 bases, leaving 9 bases between the germline ends. The CDR3 region has the DNA TGCGCCAGCAGCCCGACGGGGGATGGCTACACCTTC. It codes for CASSPTGDGYTF.

The rearrangement links TRBV5-4 to TRBJ2-5, with D perhaps assigned TRBD1 or TRBD2 (5 bases each). Germline assignment: CDR1 SGHNT and CDR2 YYREEE (reference sequence). The CDR3 loop spans 14 amino acids. V lost 1 base and J 3 bases, leaving 10 bases between the germline ends. The CDR3 loop is CASSLPGPEETQYF. Here the CDR3 DNA reads TGTGCCAGCAGCTTGCCGGGGCCGGAAGAGACCCAGTACTTC.

This clonotype occurred a few times. The gene calls are TRBV20-1 and TRBJ2-2; 8 bases fit TRBD2. The V segment lost 3 bases and the J segment 5 bases; nucleotides outside the gene matches: 11. The germline CDR1 and CDR2 sequences are DFQATT and SNEGSKA (reference sequence). The length of the CDR3 is 16 residues. CDR3 region: CSARMDLGGATGELFF. CDR3 in DNA: TGCAGTGCTAGGATGGACCTCGGGGGGGCAACCGGGGAGCTGTTTTTT.

In its sample, this clonotype was seen a few times. The chain employs TRBV28 and TRBJ2-7; unclear D gene. The CDR3 totals 12 residues. V lost 6 bases and J lost 6, with 12 bases in between. The germline V gene has CDR1 MDHEN and CDR2 SYDVKM. The CDR3 here is CASSSTSGEQYF. CDR3 nucleotide sequence: TGTGCCAGCAGCTCCACCTCGGGCGAGCAGTACTTC.

The CDR3 sequence: CSVTGGLETQYF. CDR3 DNA sequence: TGCAGCGTGACAGGGGGCCTAGAGACCCAGTACTTC. The chain has TRBV29-1 and TRBJ2-5; 10 positions agree with TRBD1. J lost 4 bases, V lost 6 bases, and 2 bases had no gene match. This CDR3 has 12 residues. Germline-derived CDR1 and CDR2 are SQVTM and ANQGSEA. Using reference TRBV29-1 and TRBJ2-5 for the parts outside the CDR3, the full variable domain is SAVISQKPSRDICQRGTSLTIQCQVDSQVTMMFWYRQQPGQSLTLIATANQGSEATYESGFVIDKFPISRPNLTFSTLTVSNMSPEDSSIYLCSVTGGLETQYFGPGTRLLVL.

This clonotype has more than one count but fewer than ten. A read error may explain this, as a much larger clone is one base away. The chain links TRBV6-2 or TRBV6-3 to TRBJ1-5; D remains ambiguous. With 6 bases removed from V and 0 bases from J, the gap between germline ends came to 6 bases. Germline CDR1 is MNHEY and CDR2 is SVGEGT. This CDR3 comprises 13 residues. Here the CDR3 DNA reads TGTGCCAGCAGACAGTATAGCAATCAGCCCCAGCATTTT. Its translation: CASRQYSNQPQHF.

This clonotype was observed at least ten times. The chain carries TRBV28 and TRBJ2-2, with a possible D match to TRBD2 (5 bases). This CDR3 comprises 13 residues. V was shortened by 3 bases and J by 3 bases, with 5 bases between the two germline ends. The germline gives CDR1 MDHEN, CDR2 SYDVKM. The CDR3 region is CASSLRDTGELFF. CDR3 nucleotide sequence: TGTGCCAGCAGTTTGAGGGACACCGGGGAGCTGTTTTTT. Supplemented by reference TRBV28 and TRBJ2-2, the full variable domain reads DVKVTQSSRYLVKRTGEKVFLECVQDMDHENMFWYRQDPGLGLRLIYFSYDVKMKEKGDIPEGYSVSREKKERFSLILESASTNQTSMYLCASSLRDTGELFFGEGSRLTVL.

This clonotype was seen a handful of times. The gene calls are TRBV6-1 and TRBJ1-3; maybe TRBD1 (5 bases). V was cut by 0 bases and J by 5 bases, with 14 bases left in between. The length of the CDR3 is 16 residues. In germline, CDR1 is MNHNS, CDR2 SASEGT. Here the CDR3 reads CASSEANRSIRNTIYF. The DNA of the CDR3 is TGTGCCAGCAGTGAAGCCAACAGGAGTATACGAAACACCATATATTTT.

This sequence joins TRBV13 and TRBJ1-1, with D tentatively TRBD1 (6 bases). Germline V CDR1 and CDR2: PRHDT, FYEKMQ (reference sequence). The CDR3 is 14 amino acids. V lost 5 bases to trimming and J lost 6 bases, with 16 bases between them. Written as DNA, the CDR3 is TGTGCCAGCAGCGTGACACAGGGTATCCCTGAAGCTTTCTTT. Its translation: CASSVTQGIPEAFF.

The chain employs TRBV6-5 and TRBJ1-3; 7 nucleotides agree with TRBD1. This CDR3 has 16 residues. Trimming removed 0 bases from V and 0 bases from J; junction bases left unmatched: 2. Looked up from germline, CDR1 is MNHEY and CDR2 is SVGAGI. The CDR3: CASSYSWDSSGNTIYF. As DNA, the CDR3 is TGTGCCAGCAGTTACTCGTGGGACAGCTCTGGAAACACCATATATTTT.

This clonotype was picked up many times. The chain recombines TRBV5-8 with TRBJ2-3; no definite D call. V lost 1 base to trimming and J lost 2 bases, with 8 bases between them. The germline gives CDR1 SGHTS, CDR2 YDEGEE. CDR3 size: 14 residues. The CDR3 DNA reads as TGTGCCAGCAGCTTGTTCCCTGACACAGATACGCAGTATTTT. Protein sequence: CASSLFPDTDTQYF.

This clonotype was counted ten times or more. V and J are TRBV11-2 and TRBJ2-1; a possible D gene is TRBD1 (6 bases). This CDR3 has 15 residues. The V gene's germline CDR1 is SGHAT and CDR2 FQNNGV. V was pared by 5 bases and J by 4 bases, with 15 bases between. The CDR3 is CASSQSGQRYNEQFF. CDR3 nucleotide sequence: TGTGCCAGCAGCCAATCTGGACAGAGATACAATGAGCAGTTCTTC.

This chain connects TRBV2 to TRBJ1-5, with a possible D match to TRBD1 (6 bases). This CDR3 has 15 residues. The V end was cut by 0 bases, the J end by 2 bases, with 8 bases between. The V gene's germline CDR1 is SNHLY and CDR2 FYNNEI. The CDR3 region is CASSEAGHRNQPQHF. The CDR3 DNA reads as TGTGCCAGCAGTGAAGCGGGACACCGCAATCAGCCCCAGCATTTT.